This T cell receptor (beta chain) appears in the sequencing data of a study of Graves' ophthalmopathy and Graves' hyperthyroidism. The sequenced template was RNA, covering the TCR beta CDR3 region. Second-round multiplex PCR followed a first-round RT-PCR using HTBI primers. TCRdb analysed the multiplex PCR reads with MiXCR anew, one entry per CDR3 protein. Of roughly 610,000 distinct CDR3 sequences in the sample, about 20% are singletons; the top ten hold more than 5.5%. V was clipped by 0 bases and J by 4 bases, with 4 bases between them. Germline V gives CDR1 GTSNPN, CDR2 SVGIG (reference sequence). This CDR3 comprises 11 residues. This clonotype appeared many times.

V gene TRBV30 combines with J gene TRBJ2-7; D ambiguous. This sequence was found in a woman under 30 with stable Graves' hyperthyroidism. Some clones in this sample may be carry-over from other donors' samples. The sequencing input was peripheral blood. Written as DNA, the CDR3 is TGTGCCTGGAGTGTTCAGTACGAGCAGTACTTC. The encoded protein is CAWSVQYEQYF.